Listed below are T cell receptor beta chains from one sample, sequenced in a study of identical twins. TCRdb redid the calling of the 5' RACE reads with MiXCR, one entry per CDR3 protein. The sample includes about 460,000 distinct CDR3 sequences, 13% to 15% seen only once; the top ten take 0.5% to 0.65%. This sample was shared with a second study, whose subject was yellow fever vaccine responses in identical twins.

Specimen: CD4+ T cells sorted from blood. All receptors come from a woman aged 18-30 years in good health. Both conserved end residues are part of each CDR3. D genes are given only for firm matches. Part of the rows lack a size; the others show once, few, many or a class for expanded clones.

j_call	v_call	clone_size	d_call	cdr3_nt	cdr3_aa
TRBJ2-4	TRBV11-2	-	-	TGTGCCAGCAGGGCCTCGGGGGCCAAAAACATTCAGTACTTC	CASRASGAKNIQYF
TRBJ2-5	TRBV28	-	-	TGTGCCACCCTGCATGAGCAGCTAGAGACCCAGTACTTC	CATLHEQLETQYF
TRBJ1-1	TRBV29-1	-	-	TGCAGCGTTGGCCCAGGGATGGGCACTGAAGCTTTCTTT	CSVGPGMGTEAFF
TRBJ2-7	TRBV18	-	TRBD1	TGTGCCAGCTCACCCGTCGGGACAGGCTCCTACGAGCAGTACTTC	CASSPVGTGSYEQYF
TRBJ2-3	TRBV4-3	few	-	TGCGCCAGCAGCCCCGGGCAGGGTGGGGCAGATACGCAGTATTTT	CASSPGQGGADTQYF
TRBJ2-7	TRBV21-1	few	-	TGTGCCAGCAGCGAGGACAGGGGCCAAGGGGAGCAGTACTTC	CASSEDRGQGEQYF
TRBJ2-2	TRBV20-1	few	TRBD2	TGCAGTGCTAGAAAAACTAGCGGAGCCCACACCGGGGAGCTGTTTTTT	CSARKTSGAHTGELFF
TRBJ2-5	TRBV24-1	-	TRBD1	TGTGCCACCAGTGATACAGGGGGGAGGGAGACCCAGTACTTC	CATSDTGGRETQYF
TRBJ2-2	TRBV7-9	once	-	TGTGCCAGAGGGACTGTGAACACCGGGGAGCTGTTTTTT	CARGTVNTGELFF
TRBJ2-6	TRBV3-1	-	TRBD2	TGTGCCAGCAGCCGAAGGGGAGCGGGGCCATTCTCTGGGGCCAACGTCCTGACTTTC	CASSRRGAGPFSGANVLTF
TRBJ2-2	TRBV5-1	many	TRBD1	TGCGCCAGCAGCTTGAAGGGGGCACAGAACACCGGGGAGCTGTTTTTT	CASSLKGAQNTGELFF
TRBJ1-1	TRBV10-2	few	-	TGCGCCAGCAGTGAGTGGGGAGTCATGAACACTGAAGCTTTCTTT	CASSEWGVMNTEAFF
TRBJ1-1	TRBV5-1	few	TRBD1	TGCGCCAGCAGCTTGCAGGGGGGGCTGAACACTGAAGCTTTCTTT	CASSLQGGLNTEAFF
TRBJ2-5	TRBV29-1	few	-	TGCAGCGTTGTTCATCCTCGGTGGGATAAGAGGGGAGAGACCCAGTACTTC	CSVVHPRWDKRGETQYF
TRBJ2-5	TRBV10-3	few	-	TGTGCCATCAGTGGGGGGAACCACCAAGAGACCCAGTACTTC	CAISGGNHQETQYF
TRBJ2-1	TRBV6-5	few	-	TGTGCCAGCAGTTACTCTTTCCCGGGCAATGAGCAGTTCTTC	CASSYSFPGNEQFF
TRBJ2-7	TRBV20-1	few	TRBD1	TGCAGTGCTCCGTTGACGGGACAGGTCTACGAGCAGTACTTC	CSAPLTGQVYEQYF
TRBJ1-1	TRBV20-1	many	-	TGCAGTGCTAGCCACAGGGTTGCTGAAGCTTTCTTT	CSASHRVAEAFF
TRBJ2-1	TRBV29-1	many	TRBD2	TGCAGCGTGACCGCCCTAGCGGTTAAAGGGATTTACGATGAGCAGTTCTTC	CSVTALAVKGIYDEQFF
TRBJ2-4	TRBV6-5	few	-	TGTGCCAGCAGTTATTCCGATACAGCCAAAAACATTCAGTACTTC	CASSYSDTAKNIQYF
TRBJ1-1	TRBV12-5	-	TRBD1	TGTGCTAGTGGTTTGTCGGACAGGGCTCTGAACACTGAAGCTTTCTTT	CASGLSDRALNTEAFF
TRBJ2-2	TRBV20-1	-	TRBD1	TGCAGTGCAAGGGGGCTAGAAGGTGGCAGGGAGCTGTTTTTT	CSARGLEGGRELFF
TRBJ2-2	TRBV10-3	-	TRBD1	TGTGCCATCAGCCACAGGGGGCGGGACACCGGGGAGCTGTTTTTT	CAISHRGRDTGELFF
TRBJ2-5	TRBV6-1	-	-	TGTGCCAGCAGGGACGGTGGAAGCTTGGGAAAGACCCAGTACTTC	CASRDGGSLGKTQYF
TRBJ2-5	TRBV11-2	few	TRBD2	TGTGCCAGCAGCCAATTGACTAGCGGGGGAGAGACCCAGTACTTC	CASSQLTSGGETQYF
TRBJ1-2	TRBV2	-	-	TGTGCCAGCAGTGATCCAGGGAAGTACTATGGCTACACCTTC	CASSDPGKYYGYTF
TRBJ2-2	TRBV29-1	many	TRBD1	TGCAGCGTTGGGACAGGGAGGGAGCTGTTTTTT	CSVGTGRELFF
TRBJ2-7	TRBV6-6	-	-	TGTGCCAGCAGCCATGAGTTCTACGAGCAGTACTTC	CASSHEFYEQYF
TRBJ2-7	TRBV10-3	many	TRBD1	TGTGCCATCAGTGAGTCCGGACAGGGGCTGTACGAGCAGTACTTC	CAISESGQGLYEQYF